The following is a TCR beta chain sequence with its context. The data were taken from a study of blood T cell repertoires in COVID-19. Background on the study: Acute and convalescent COVID-19 samples came from the United States, Italy and Spain. Nucleic acid was either cDNA or gDNA, and it came from T cells, B-cell-depleted T cells, or PBMCs.

Authors' methods: Estimation of nucleated cell counts was performed using reference gene primer amplification. Sequencing used immunoSEQ multiplex PCR; TCRdb keeps in-frame clones, though not all of them. That table gives V, J and clone size, and the DNA gave D and trimming. Of 30,000 to 50,000 clones in the sample, approximately 94% were seen once. CDR3 length equals 14 residues. V dropped 5 bases and J dropped 3 bases, with 14 bases sitting between them. CDR1 and CDR2 (germline): SGHNT, YENEEA. The TCR was taken from a human donor with active COVID-19. The donor label of this sample is uncertain. The specimen was peripheral blood. The chain is built from TRBV11-3 and TRBJ2-7; tentative D call: TRBD1 (6 bases). Here the CDR3 reads CASSTRDRSYEQYF. Written as DNA, the CDR3 is TGTGCCAGCAGCACCCGCGACAGGAGCTACGAGCAGTACTTC.